This T cell receptor beta chain was found in a study of cytomegalovirus exposure and HLA in healthy donors. Overall study findings and caveats: Rarity held for most TCR sequences, but there were some public TCRs that occurred in many donors.

The data were produced by immunoSEQ multiplex PCR, yet TCRdb's version contains in-frame clones alone and is incomplete. The sample lists about 220,000 clones; 75% to 95% were seen once. CDR3 size: 13 residues. From germline, CDR1 is SQVTM and CDR2 ANQGSEA. The V gene lost 2 bases and the J gene lost 6 bases, with 11 bases spanning the gap. This clone has a handful of counts. Its antigen is currently unknown. The chain has TRBV29-1 and TRBJ1-5; tentatively, D is TRBD1 (5 bases). Input material: PBMCs. This sequence originates from a woman aged 18-29 years in good health and CMV-seronegative. The CDR3: CSVELLGGQPQHF. In DNA, the CDR3 is TGCAGCGTTGAACTCCTCGGGGGTCAGCCCCAGCATTTT.